These 30 T cell receptor beta chains were all obtained from the same sample, sequenced in a study of T cell changes during pregnancy in multiple sclerosis (dated by TCRdb to between 2018 and 2020). Libraries came from the immunoSEQ multiplex PCR assay. Imported from immuneACCESS, the table was reduced by TCRdb to in-frame sequences with V and J called. These copies leave out some clones; in studies compared against another copy, an unresolved V gene accounts for under half, and the cause of the remainder is not known. For this sample there are around 24,000 clones; more than 80% appear just once. The ten largest account for roughly 8% of the sample. Source: CD8+ T cells from peripheral blood mononuclear cells, taken in the first trimester of pregnancy. These TCRs come from a female donor in good health, enrolled as a control in a pregnancy study.

CDR3 amino acids: CASSFEGYTYNEQFF. CDR3 DNA sequence: TGTGCCAGCAGCTTTGAGGGCTATACCTACAATGAGCAGTTCTTC. The genes are TRBV5-6 and TRBJ2-1; D may be TRBD2 (5 bases). V lost 2 bases and J lost 2, with 11 bases in between. Germline CDR1 SGHDT, CDR2 YYEEEE. The CDR3 covers 15 residues.

On this clone: At one end the junction does not follow the germline gene, possibly because of a read error. J is TRBJ2-5 and V is TRBV7-7; the match to TRBD1 covers 8 bases. This CDR3 contains 16 residues. From germline, CDR1 is SSHAT and CDR2 FNYEAQ (reference sequence). The CDR3 DNA reads as TGTGCTAGCAGCTCAGGGGTGGACAGGGTGCGAGAGACCCAGTACTTC. This gives the protein CASSSGVDRVRETQYF.

The sample holds a few counts of this clone. The chain carries TRBV7-9 and TRBJ2-7, with 11 bases identical to TRBD2. Looked up from germline, CDR1 is SEHNR and CDR2 is FQNEAQ (reference sequence). The V gene end was trimmed by 5 bases and the J gene end by 12 bases; junction bases not matched to a gene: 9. The CDR3 consists of 13 residues. CDR3 region: CASSDGTSGDSYF. The CDR3 coding sequence is TGTGCCAGCAGCGATGGGACTAGCGGAGATTCGTACTTC.

The chain is built from TRBV2 and TRBJ2-3; tentatively, D is TRBD2 (5 bases). The CDR3 length is 14 residues. CDR1 SNHLY and CDR2 FYNNEI come from the germline V gene. V lost 1 base and J 4 bases, leaving 9 bases between the germline ends. The CDR3 DNA reads TGTGCCAGCAGTGAAGGGTCGGGGTCAGATACGCAGTATTTT. Translating gives CASSEGSGSDTQYF.

The chain uses TRBV18 and TRBJ2-5; perhaps TRBD2 as D (5 bases). Between the trimmed V and J ends, which lost 2 bases and 5 bases, there was a span of 12 bases. Germline CDR1 reads KGHSH; CDR2 reads LQKENI. The CDR3 consists of 14 residues. CDR3 sequence reads: CASSPSTGGETQYF. CDR3 bases: TGTGCCAGCTCACCATCCACCGGAGGCGAGACCCAGTACTTC.

A word on this clone: Other nucleotide sequences in the sample specify the same CDR3. This chain links TRBV4-3 with TRBJ2-1; 7 positions match TRBD2. CDR1 is LGHNA, CDR2 YSLEER, per germline. The CDR3 covers 15 residues. The V gene end was trimmed by 0 bases and the J gene end by 4 bases; junction bases not matched to a gene: 3. CDR3 in DNA: TGCGCCAGCAGCCAAGAAACGGGGGGATACAATGAGCAGTTCTTC. Its protein product is CASSQETGGYNEQFF.

This chain joins TRBV4-1 and TRBJ1-2, with 10 bases identical to TRBD1. Germline loops: CDR1 MGHRA, CDR2 YSYEKL. This CDR3 is built from 12 residues. The V segment lost 8 bases and the J segment 7 bases; nucleotides outside the gene matches: 4. CDR3 nucleotide sequence: TGCGCCAGCGGACAGGGGGGGATTGGCTACACCTTC. Its protein is CASGQGGIGYTF.

V is TRBV4-3 and J is TRBJ2-7; TRBD1 aligns across 7 bases. Germline CDR1 LGHNA, CDR2 YSLEER. J was trimmed by 3 bases and V by 4 bases; bases with no gene match: 3. The CDR3 has 13 amino acids. The CDR3 spells CASSPTGDYEQYF. The CDR3 DNA sequence: TGCGCCAGCAGCCCTACAGGGGACTACGAGCAGTACTTC.

The CDR3 here is CASSVAWGVPNTGELFF. The CDR3 region has the DNA TGTGCCAGCAGCGTAGCTTGGGGGGTCCCGAACACCGGGGAGCTGTTTTTT. The J gene is TRBJ2-2, the V gene TRBV9; D is perhaps TRBD2 (6 bases). The germline V gene has CDR1 SGDLS and CDR2 YYNGEE. V was pared by 0 bases and J by 0 bases, with 12 bases between. The CDR3 spans 17 residues.

The chain recombines TRBV19 with TRBJ2-3, with D unresolved. The CDR3 covers 16 residues. V was shortened by 1 base and J by 3 bases, with 14 bases between the two germline ends. In germline, CDR1 is LNHDA, CDR2 SQIVND (reference sequence). Here the CDR3 reads CASSIVVAHVTDTQYF. CDR3 nucleotides: TGTGCCAGTAGTATAGTTGTAGCCCACGTTACAGATACGCAGTATTTT.

V usage is TRBV19 and J usage is TRBJ2-7; D possibly corresponds to TRBD1 (5 bases). The CDR3 sequence is 14 residues long. Trimming pared 2 bases from V and 2 bases from J, leaving 10 bases between. Germline V gene lookup returns CDR1 LNHDA and CDR2 SQIVND (reference sequence). The DNA of the CDR3 is TGTGCCAGTAGTATACAGGGAAAACCCTACGAGCAGTACTTC. It yields the protein CASSIQGKPYEQYF.

This CDR3 reads CASSAGFGNGYTF. The CDR3 region has the DNA TGTGCCAGCAGCGCAGGCTTCGGGAATGGCTACACCTTC. This chain joins TRBV5-4 and TRBJ1-2; D ambiguous. The V end was cut by 4 bases, the J end by 6 bases, with 13 bases between. CDR1 and CDR2 from the germline V gene are SGHNT and YYREEE (reference sequence). The length of the CDR3 is 13 residues. The variable domain in full, completed from reference TRBV5-4 and TRBJ1-2, reads ETGVTQSPTHLIKTRGQQVTLRCSSQSGHNTVSWYQQALGQGPQFIFQYYREEENGRGNFPPRFSGLQFPNYSSELNVNALELDDSALYLCASSAGFGNGYTFGSGTRLTVV.

The V call is TRBV27, the J call TRBJ2-1; 11 bases fit TRBD2. Germline trimming cut 7 bases from V and 7 bases from J; bases unmatched to any gene: 9. CDR3 size: 15 residues. Germline-derived CDR1 and CDR2 are MNHEY and SMNVEV (reference sequence). DNA of the CDR3: TGTGCCAGCACTACCGTAGCGGGGGGGGTGAATGAGCAGTTCTTC. Its protein product is CASTTVAGGVNEQFF.

The genes are TRBV19 and TRBJ2-7; no clear D. CDR3 length: 13 residues. V was clipped by 3 bases and J by 3 bases, with 9 bases between them. CDR1 and CDR2 (germline): LNHDA, SQIVND (reference sequence). The CDR3 is CASSIGLSYEQYF. The CDR3 nucleotides are TGTGCCAGTAGTATCGGTCTAAGCTACGAGCAGTACTTC.

The chain couples TRBV10-1 to TRBJ1-2; 12 bases match TRBD1. CDR1 is WNHNN, CDR2 SYGVQD, per germline (reference sequence). CDR3 length equals 13 residues. CDR3 DNA: TGCGCGGAGAGGGACAGGGGGCTCTATGGCTACACCTTC. Translated, it gives CAERDRGLYGYTF.

Points on this clone: Sequence at one end of the junction differs from germline and may be a read error. The chain recombines TRBV5-1 with TRBJ1-1; perhaps TRBD1 as D (5 bases). This CDR3 contains 15 residues. Germline V gene sequence: CDR1 SGHRS, CDR2 YFSETQ. CDR3 nucleotide sequence: TGTGCCAGCAGCTTGGAGTCAGGGTCGCACACTGAAGCTTTCTTT. It yields the protein CASSLESGSHTEAFF. The entire variable domain, with the rest obtained from reference TRBV5-1 and TRBJ1-1, is as follows: KAGVTQTPRYLIKTRGQQVTLSCSPISGHRSVSWYQQTPGQGLQFLFEYFSETQRNKGNFPGRFSGRQFSNSRSEMNVSTLELGDSALYLCASSLESGSHTEAFFGQGTRLTVV.

This clone was observed once. The rearrangement links TRBV27 to TRBJ2-3, with a weak D call TRBD2 (5 bases). The V gene lost 6 bases and the J gene lost 2 bases, with 12 bases spanning the gap. The germline CDR1 and CDR2 sequences are MNHEY and SMNVEV (reference sequence). The CDR3 spans 14 residues. CDR3 nucleotides: TGTGCCAGCAGGGACTCTTATTTCACAGATACGCAGTATTTT. It encodes CASRDSYFTDTQYF.

The chain is built from TRBV4-3 and TRBJ2-1; 7 bases map to TRBD2. The CDR3 extends over 18 amino acids. Germline V CDR1 and CDR2: LGHNA, YSLEER. The J segment lost 0 bases and the V segment lost 1 base, leaving 9 bases of the junction unmatched. In nucleotides, the CDR3 is TGCGCCAGCAGCCAAGGTAGGGAGGGAGGCCTCTCCTACAATGAGCAGTTCTTC. This codes for CASSQGREGGLSYNEQFF.

The DNA of the CDR3 is TGTGCCAGCAGCTTAACGAGGGGACTAGCGGGGAGTGAGACCCAGTACTTC. This sequence encodes CASSLTRGLAGSETQYF. This chain joins TRBV7-3 and TRBJ2-5, with 13 bases identical to TRBD2. J was trimmed by 5 bases and V by 0 bases; bases with no gene match: 6. This CDR3 region has 17 residues. The germline CDR1 and CDR2 sequences are SGHTA and FQGTGA.

The rearrangement links TRBV7-2 to TRBJ2-1, with 8 bases fitting TRBD1. V dropped 5 bases and J dropped 6; count of bases not matched to a gene: 9. The CDR3 is 15 residues long. The germline V gene encodes CDR1 SGHTA and CDR2 FQGNSA. As DNA, the CDR3 is TGTGCCAGCAGCCTAGAGCTACAGGGGGGCAATGAGCAGTTCTTC. Its translation is CASSLELQGGNEQFF.

V gene TRBV27 combines with J gene TRBJ2-7; TRBD2 might be the D (7 bases). CDR3 length equals 15 residues. The germline gives CDR1 MNHEY, CDR2 SMNVEV (reference sequence). With 0 bases removed from V and 3 bases from J, the gap between germline ends came to 12 bases. CDR3 DNA: TGTGCCAGCAGTTTATCGGGGGGGGCTCACTACGAGCAGTACTTC. This sequence encodes CASSLSGGAHYEQYF.

The chain is built from TRBV6-5 and TRBJ1-2; tentative D call: TRBD1 (5 bases). Germline CDR1 MNHEY, CDR2 SVGAGI. This CDR3 comprises 14 residues. V was trimmed by 4 bases and J by 3 bases, leaving 12 bases between them. This CDR3 reads CASSSPRQYYGYTF. CDR3 coding DNA: TGTGCCAGCAGTTCCCCGCGACAGTACTATGGCTACACCTTC.

J is TRBJ2-3 and V is TRBV11-2; tentatively, D is TRBD1 (6 bases). V lost 6 bases, J lost 2 bases, and 12 bases lay in between. The germline CDR1 and CDR2 sequences are SGHAT and FQNNGV. The CDR3 spans 14 residues. This CDR3 is CASRDSFSTDTQYF. The DNA of the CDR3 is TGTGCCAGCAGGGACAGTTTTTCCACAGATACGCAGTATTTT.

The J gene is TRBJ2-7, the V gene TRBV4-2; 7 bases line up with TRBD1. The germline gives CDR1 LGHNA, CDR2 YNFKEQ. The CDR3 covers 14 residues. J gave up 0 bases and V 1 base, and 0 bases lay outside the gene matches. CDR3: CASSQGDSSYEQYF. CDR3 in DNA: TGTGCCAGCAGCCAAGGGGACAGCTCCTACGAGCAGTACTTC.

The chain links TRBV4-2 to TRBJ2-1; possible D gene TRBD2, 5 bases. CDR1 and CDR2 from the germline V gene are LGHNA and YNFKEQ. With 4 bases removed from V and 9 bases from J, the gap between germline ends came to 13 bases. The CDR3 is 13 amino acids. DNA of the CDR3: TGTGCCAGCAGCCCCAGCGAGGGTGTTGAGCAGTTCTTC. Its translation is CASSPSEGVEQFF.

The chain joins TRBV4-1 to TRBJ1-1; D is ambiguous. CDR3 length equals 14 residues. The V gene's germline CDR1 is MGHRA and CDR2 YSYEKL. Trimming stripped 1 base from V and 2 bases from J, with 8 bases between. The CDR3 sequence is CASSQAPVNTEAFF. Written as DNA, the CDR3 is TGCGCCAGCAGCCAAGCCCCGGTCAACACTGAAGCTTTCTTT.

By share of the sample, this clone is medium-sized. V is TRBV4-2 and J is TRBJ1-2, with a tentative D call TRBD1 (5 bases). The CDR3 has 14 residues. Germline V lookup: CDR1 LGHNA, CDR2 YNFKEQ. Trimming pared 3 bases from V and 5 bases from J, leaving 13 bases between. The CDR3 loop reads CASSQSAGGYGYTF. In nucleotides, the CDR3 is TGTGCCAGCAGCCAGTCAGCGGGGGGATATGGCTACACCTTC.

V usage is TRBV4-1 and J usage is TRBJ1-6, with D tentatively TRBD1 (5 bases). Trimming removed 4 bases from V and 5 bases from J, with 15 bases in between. This CDR3 spans 16 amino acids. CDR1 and CDR2 from the germline V gene are MGHRA and YSYEKL. CDR3 sequence reads: CASSPWGVLDNSPLHF. The DNA of the CDR3 is TGCGCCAGCAGCCCCTGGGGGGTTTTGGATAATTCACCCCTCCACTTT.

This rearrangement joins TRBV7-2 to TRBJ1-2, with 10 bases lining up with TRBD1. The CDR3 has 15 amino acids. V lost 5 bases, J lost 4 bases, and 7 bases stayed unmatched. Germline V gene sequence: CDR1 SGHTA, CDR2 FQGNSA. The CDR3 coding sequence is TGTGCCAGCAGCCCGTCCGGGACAGGGGCCTATGGCTACACCTTC. Amino acids: CASSPSGTGAYGYTF.

The rearrangement uses TRBV5-8 and TRBJ1-6, with a weak D call TRBD1 (6 bases). Between the trimmed V and J ends, which lost 3 bases and 11 bases, there was a span of 12 bases. There are 13 residues in the CDR3. In germline, CDR1 is SGHTS, CDR2 YDEGEE. CDR3 sequence reads: CASSSGQSTPLHF. The CDR3 coding sequence is TGTGCCAGCAGCTCCGGACAGAGCACACCCCTCCACTTT. The whole variable domain, remainder taken from reference TRBV5-8 and TRBJ1-6, is EAGVTQSPTHLIKTRGQQATLRCSPISGHTSVYWYQQALGLGLQFLLWYDEGEERNRGNFPPRFSGRQFPNYSSELNVNALELEDSALYLCASSSGQSTPLHFGNGTRLTVT.